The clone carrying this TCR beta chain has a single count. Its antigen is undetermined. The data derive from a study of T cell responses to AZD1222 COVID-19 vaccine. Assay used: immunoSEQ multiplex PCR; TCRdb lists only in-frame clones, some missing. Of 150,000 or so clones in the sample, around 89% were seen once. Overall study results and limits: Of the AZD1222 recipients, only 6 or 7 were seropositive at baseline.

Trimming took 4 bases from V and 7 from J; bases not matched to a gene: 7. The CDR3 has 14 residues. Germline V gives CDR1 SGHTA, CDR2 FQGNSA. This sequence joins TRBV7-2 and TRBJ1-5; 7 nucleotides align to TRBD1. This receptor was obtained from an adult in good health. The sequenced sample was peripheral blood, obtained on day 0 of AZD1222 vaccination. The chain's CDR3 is CASSSQGGWQPQHF. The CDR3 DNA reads TGTGCCAGCAGCTCCCAGGGGGGCTGGCAGCCCCAGCATTTT.